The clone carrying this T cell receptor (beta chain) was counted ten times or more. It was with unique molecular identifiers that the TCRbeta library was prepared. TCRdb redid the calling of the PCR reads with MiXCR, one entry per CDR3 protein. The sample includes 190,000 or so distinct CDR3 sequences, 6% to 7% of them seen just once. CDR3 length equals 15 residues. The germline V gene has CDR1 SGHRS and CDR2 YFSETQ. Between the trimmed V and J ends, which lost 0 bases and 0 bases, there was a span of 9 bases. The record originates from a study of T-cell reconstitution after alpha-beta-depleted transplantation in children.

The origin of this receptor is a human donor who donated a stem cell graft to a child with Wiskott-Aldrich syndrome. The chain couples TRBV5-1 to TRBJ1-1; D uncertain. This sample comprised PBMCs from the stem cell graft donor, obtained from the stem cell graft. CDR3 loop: CASSLEGGVNTEAFF. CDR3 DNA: TGCGCCAGCAGCTTGGAAGGTGGTGTGAACACTGAAGCTTTCTTT. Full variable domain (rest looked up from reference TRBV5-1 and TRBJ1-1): KAGVTQTPRYLIKTRGQQVTLSCSPISGHRSVSWYQQTPGQGLQFLFEYFSETQRNKGNFPGRFSGRQFSNSRSEMNVSTLELGDSALYLCASSLEGGVNTEAFFGQGTRLTVV.